Listed below are T cell receptor beta chains from one sample, sequenced in a study of blood T cell repertoires in COVID-19. Libraries were prepared by immunoSEQ multiplex PCR; TCRdb keeps only in-frame clonotypes and omits some of them. This sample has more than 110,000 clones, with about nine tenths found just once. Sequencing was done on a sample of PBMCs or T cells enriched from blood (not recorded which). These receptors originate from a man in his forties or fifties who had recovered from COVID-19. The CDR3 runs from the conserved cysteine through the conserved F or W. The D gene is left open where the match is weak. Rows give clone size only sometimes, using once, few, many, or a class for an expanded clone.

D gene	clone size	V gene	J gene	CDR3 length	CDR3 DNA	CDR3 protein
NA	NA	TRBV7-2	TRBJ2-3	13	TGTGCCAGCAGCCTTAAGCGGACGGATACGCAGTATTTT	CASSLKRTDTQYF
TRBD2	once	TRBV6-2/TRBV6-3	TRBJ2-1	19	TGTGCCAGCAGTTACTCGCGTGGTAGCGGGAGGGCCCGATACAATGAGCAGTTCTTC	CASSYSRGSGRARYNEQFF
NA	few	TRBV10-3	TRBJ2-7	12	TGTGCCATCAGTGAATACATTCAGGAGCAGTACTTC	CAISEYIQEQYF
TRBD1	NA	TRBV19	TRBJ1-5	14	TGTGCCAGTAGTAATGACAGGGATCGGAAGCCCCAGCATTTT	CASSNDRDRKPQHF
NA	NA	TRBV28	TRBJ1-4	14	TGTGCCAGCACCCTTAACAGGCCTAATGAAAAACTGTTTTTT	CASTLNRPNEKLFF
NA	NA	TRBV5-3	TRBJ1-6	15	TGTGCCAGAACGGGGGGGCGTCCCTATAATTCACCCCTCCACTTT	CARTGGRPYNSPLHF
NA	NA	TRBV11-2	TRBJ1-6	15	TGTGCCAGCAGCCCGTTAGGGCAGGGGAATTCACCCCTCCACTTT	CASSPLGQGNSPLHF
NA	few	TRBV30	TRBJ1-6	14	TGTGCCTGGAGTGTAAGGGCAGGGTTTTCACCCCTCCACTTT	CAWSVRAGFSPLHF
TRBD2	once	TRBV18	TRBJ2-5	16	TGTGCCAGCTCACCACCCCTAGCGGGAGCGAAGGAGACCCAGTACTTC	CASSPPLAGAKETQYF
NA	NA	TRBV11-2	TRBJ1-1	15	TGTGCCAGCAGCTTAGATCGGGGGATGAACACTGAAGCTTTCTTT	CASSLDRGMNTEAFF
TRBD2	NA	TRBV7-8	TRBJ2-7	15	TGTGCCAGCAGCTTAAGCGGGGTAATGTCCTACGAGCAGTACTTC	CASSLSGVMSYEQYF
NA	NA	TRBV12-3/TRBV12-4	TRBJ2-1	13	TGTGCCAGCAGGGTACAGACAAACAATGAGCAGTTCTTC	CASRVQTNNEQFF
TRBD2	NA	TRBV7-2	TRBJ2-2	15	TGTGCCAGCAGTCCGGGACTAGCGGGGACCGGGGAGCTGTTTTTT	CASSPGLAGTGELFF
TRBD1	NA	TRBV3-1/TRBV3-2	TRBJ2-3	14	TGTGCCAGCAGTCGCGACAGGGGCACAGATACGCAGTATTTT	CASSRDRGTDTQYF
TRBD1	NA	TRBV7-2	TRBJ1-1	15	TGTGCCAGCAGCACCCGGACAGGGCGAAACACTGAAGCTTTCTTT	CASSTRTGRNTEAFF
TRBD2	NA	TRBV28	TRBJ2-1	15	TGTGCCAGCAGTTCGGGACTAGCGGGGGGGAATGAGCAGTTCTTC	CASSSGLAGGNEQFF
NA	NA	TRBV25-1	TRBJ1-2	12	TGTGCCAGCAGTGTAGGGGAAGCTGGCTACACCTTC	CASSVGEAGYTF
NA	NA	TRBV28	TRBJ1-1	14	TGTGCCAGCAGTACGACGGGACACTACACTGAAGCTTTCTTT	CASSTTGHYTEAFF
NA	NA	TRBV7-3	TRBJ2-2	12	TGTGCCAGCAGCTTACAGGGTGGGGAGCTGTTTTTT	CASSLQGGELFF
TRBD1	NA	TRBV19	TRBJ2-1	17	TGTGCCAGTAGTCTTCGGACAGGCGAGGGAACCTACAATGAGCAGTTCTTC	CASSLRTGEGTYNEQFF
TRBD1	NA	TRBV23-1	TRBJ2-5	15	TGCGCCAGCAGTCAAGGACAGGGGGGCCAAGAGACCCAGTACTTC	CASSQGQGGQETQYF
NA	once	TRBV18	TRBJ1-1	14	TGTGCCAGCTCACGGTCGGGGAGTATTACTGAAGCTTTCTTT	CASSRSGSITEAFF
NA	few	TRBV15	TRBJ1-5	15	TGTGCCACCAGCAGACAGACAGGTCAAGATCAGCCCCAGCATTTT	CATSRQTGQDQPQHF
NA	once	TRBV9	TRBJ1-2	14	TGTGCCAGCAGCGCTGGGACACGCCACTATGGCTACACCTTC	CASSAGTRHYGYTF
TRBD1	NA	TRBV5-1	TRBJ2-1	15	TGCGCCAGCAGCCCGGGACAGGGAAGTAACGATGAGCAGTTCTTC	CASSPGQGSNDEQFF
TRBD1	NA	TRBV7-2	TRBJ1-5	12	TGTGCCAGCAGCACGGACAGGTCCAGCCAGCATTTT	CASSTDRSSQHF
NA	NA	TRBV2	TRBJ1-3	15	TGTGCCAGCAGTTACCTTCTACCCGGGGGAAACACCATATATTTT	CASSYLLPGGNTIYF
TRBD2	NA	TRBV11-3	TRBJ2-1	15	TGTGCCAGCAGCTTAACTAGACTAGCGGGAAGTGAGCAGTTCTTC	CASSLTRLAGSEQFF
NA	NA	TRBV28	TRBJ1-2	14	TGTGCCAGCAGACTTGATCGGGTCGGCTATGGCTACACCTTC	CASRLDRVGYGYTF
NA	NA	TRBV28	TRBJ1-6	13	TGTGCCAGCAGGCGTCGTCTTAATTCACCCCTCCACTTT	CASRRRLNSPLHF
NA	NA	TRBV3-1/TRBV3-2	TRBJ1-1	16	TGTGCCAGCAGCCAAGGGGATTACGGACAGTTCACTGAAGCTTTCTTT	CASSQGDYGQFTEAFF
NA	NA	TRBV7-9	TRBJ1-3	13	TGTGCCGAACAGGGAAAACCTGGAAACACCATATATTTT	CAEQGKPGNTIYF
TRBD1	few	TRBV28	TRBJ1-6	15	TGTGCCACCCTGGGGGGGACAGGGGGGAACTCACCCCTCCACTTT	CATLGGTGGNSPLHF
NA	NA	TRBV9	TRBJ1-6	15	TGTGCCAGCAGCGTAGATTACAGGACTAATTCACCCCTCCACTTT	CASSVDYRTNSPLHF
NA	NA	TRBV28	TRBJ1-5	11	TGTGCCAGCAGCCTCTCTCAGCCCCAGCATTTT	CASSLSQPQHF
NA	NA	TRBV14	TRBJ2-4	14	TGTGCCAGCAGCCAAGTCACAGGGAGAAACATTCAGTACTTC	CASSQVTGRNIQYF
NA	NA	TRBV6-1	TRBJ1-5	16	TGTGCCAGCAGTGGGGGGGGACACTATAGCAATCAGCCCCAGCATTTT	CASSGGGHYSNQPQHF
NA	once	TRBV27	TRBJ1-5	15	TGTGCCAGCAGTTTATCGCGTTATAGCAATCAGCCCCAGCATTTT	CASSLSRYSNQPQHF
NA	NA	TRBV7-8	TRBJ1-2	13	TGTGCCAGCAGCCTGACAGCTAATTATGGCTACACCTTC	CASSLTANYGYTF
NA	NA	TRBV30	TRBJ2-7	15	TGTGCCTGGAGTACTACCCCCCGGGGGGCGGCCGAGCAGTACTTC	CAWSTTPRGAAEQYF
NA	NA	TRBV2	TRBJ2-3	10	TGTGCCAGCGGCGGGGATACGCAGTATTTT	CASGGDTQYF
NA	NA	TRBV28	TRBJ1-2	13	TGTGCCAGCACCCCCTGGACTCTATATGGCTACACCTTC	CASTPWTLYGYTF
NA	NA	TRBV7-2	TRBJ2-1	17	TGTGCCAGCAGCTTAACGAGGACAAGGAGCTCCTACAATGAGCAGTTCTTC	CASSLTRTRSSYNEQFF
TRBD2	NA	TRBV28	TRBJ2-4	15	TGTGCCAGCAGTTTATTCGCGGCGGGAGTGAACATTCAGTACTTC	CASSLFAAGVNIQYF
NA	NA	TRBV28	TRBJ1-2	15	TGTGCCAGCAGTTTAAATTGGGCCTTGTCTTATGGCTACACCTTC	CASSLNWALSYGYTF
NA	NA	TRBV11-2	TRBJ2-2	18	TGTGCCAGCAGCGCGCAGGGCAGGCTTCATATAAACACCGGGGAGCTGTTTTTT	CASSAQGRLHINTGELFF
TRBD1	NA	TRBV28	TRBJ2-1	15	TGTGCCAGCAGTTTCCACGGACAGGGATACAATGAGCAGTTCTTC	CASSFHGQGYNEQFF
TRBD1	NA	TRBV4-3	TRBJ1-2	17	TGCGCCAGCAGCCAAGATATAGATGGCAGGGGGCCATCAGGCTACACCTTC	CASSQDIDGRGPSGYTF
NA	few	TRBV15	TRBJ1-3	17	TGTGCCACCAGCAAATTTCCTACAGGGATAGGTGGAAACACCATATATTTT	CATSKFPTGIGGNTIYF
NA	few	TRBV7-2	TRBJ1-1	13	TGTGCCAGCAGCTTACAGGTGAACACTGAAGCTTTCTTT	CASSLQVNTEAFF
TRBD1	NA	TRBV4-2	TRBJ1-4	15	TGTGCCAGCAGCAGTGTACGAGGGGGCCATGAAAAACTGTTTTTT	CASSSVRGGHEKLFF
NA	NA	TRBV7-2	TRBJ1-3	15	TGTGCCAGCAGCCCCGTGGGGGGGCCGGGAAACACCATATATTTT	CASSPVGGPGNTIYF
TRBD1	NA	TRBV7-2	TRBJ2-1	14	TGTGCCAGCAGCTTAGCAGGGGGCATCGATGAGCAGTTCTTC	CASSLAGGIDEQFF
NA	NA	TRBV5-1	TRBJ2-3	15	TGCGCCAGCAGCTTGGTAACTAGTGTAGGAGATACGCAGTATTTT	CASSLVTSVGDTQYF
TRBD1	NA	TRBV30	TRBJ2-5	14	TGTGCCTGGAGTGCCGGACAGGTCGGGGAGACCCAGTACTTC	CAWSAGQVGETQYF
NA	NA	TRBV4-2	TRBJ1-2	18	TGTGCCAGCAGCCATCCTGCGGGGGGGACACAAGGAAATAGTGGCTACACCTTC	CASSHPAGGTQGNSGYTF